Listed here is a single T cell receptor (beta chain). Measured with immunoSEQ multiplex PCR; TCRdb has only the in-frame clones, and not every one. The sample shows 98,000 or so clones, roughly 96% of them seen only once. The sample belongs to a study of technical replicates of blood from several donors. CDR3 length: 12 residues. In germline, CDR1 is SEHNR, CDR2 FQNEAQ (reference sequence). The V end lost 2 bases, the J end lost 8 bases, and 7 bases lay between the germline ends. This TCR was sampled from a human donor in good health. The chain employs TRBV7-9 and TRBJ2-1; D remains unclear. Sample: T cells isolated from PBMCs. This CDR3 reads CASSLRSHEQFF. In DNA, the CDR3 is TGTGCCAGCAGCTTACGGAGCCATGAGCAGTTCTTC.